This TCR beta chain was captured in a study of human T cells and chemical hapten exposure. Study background: An area of 2 cm by 2 cm on upper inner arm skin received 2% DPC for sensitization. The study, taken as a whole, reports: No shift was seen in TCRs above 1 in 1000 frequency with DPC sensitization.

Sample time point: pre-sensitization, week 0. Treatment defined: therapeutic diphenylcyclopropenone sensitization with weekly scalp DPC. In TCRdb, the RACE reads were re-called with MiXCR into one record per CDR3 protein. The sample holds roughly 80,000 distinct CDR3 sequences, around 13% seen once. This clonotype showed up many times. Its antigen is still unknown. Per the germline V gene, CDR1 is SGHVS and CDR2 is FQNEAQ. The V and J ends lost 4 bases and 2 bases respectively, with 15 bases between them. CDR3 length: 15 residues. This receptor was taken from a woman aged 45-59 years with alopecia areata. Some clones in this sample may be carry-over from other donors' samples. The chain has TRBV7-8 and TRBJ2-7; D may match TRBD1 or TRBD2 (5 bases each). Source: whole blood, taken in connection with sensitization to the hapten diphenylcyclopropenone (DPC). CDR3 amino acids: CASSSIQRTTYEQYF. For the CDR3, the DNA is TGTGCCAGCAGCTCGATACAGCGGACAACCTACGAGCAGTACTTC.